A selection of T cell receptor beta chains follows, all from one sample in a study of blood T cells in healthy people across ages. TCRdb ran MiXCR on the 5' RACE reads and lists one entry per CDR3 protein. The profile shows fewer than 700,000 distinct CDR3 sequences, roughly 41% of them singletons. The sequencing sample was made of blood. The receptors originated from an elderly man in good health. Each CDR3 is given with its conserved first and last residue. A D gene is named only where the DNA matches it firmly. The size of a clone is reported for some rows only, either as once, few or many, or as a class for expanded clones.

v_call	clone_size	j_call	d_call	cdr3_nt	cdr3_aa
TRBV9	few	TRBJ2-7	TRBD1	TGTGCCAGCAGCGTAGGGCCGGGACAGGGGATAAGCGAGCAGTACTTC	CASSVGPGQGISEQYF
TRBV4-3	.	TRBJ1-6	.	TGCGCCAGCAACCAGGGACACACTAATTCACCCCTCCACTTT	CASNQGHTNSPLHF
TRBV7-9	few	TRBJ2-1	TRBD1	TGTGCCAGCAGCTCCCTTTTTGGACAGGGCCCCAATCAGCAGTTCTTC	CASSSLFGQGPNQQFF
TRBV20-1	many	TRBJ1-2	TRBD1	TGCAGTGCTCCCGGGACAGGGGGCGAATATGGCTACACCTTC	CSAPGTGGEYGYTF
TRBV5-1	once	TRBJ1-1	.	TGCGCCAGTTGCCCCGGGACAAACATGAACACTGAAGCTTTCTTT	CASCPGTNMNTEAFF
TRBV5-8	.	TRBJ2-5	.	TGTGCCAGCAGCTTGCAGGGATACGAGACCCAGTACTTC	CASSLQGYETQYF
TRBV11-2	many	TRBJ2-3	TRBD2	TGTGCCAGCAGCTCCCCCCGGGAGGGCCGGGGCACAGATACGCAGTATTTT	CASSSPREGRGTDTQYF
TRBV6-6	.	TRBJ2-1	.	TGTGCCAGCAGTTACTCACCACAGCGTGGGGGTGAGCAGTTCTTC	CASSYSPQRGGEQFF
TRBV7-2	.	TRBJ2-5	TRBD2	TGTGCCAGCAGCTTACTGGCGGGGGGGAATGAGCAGTACTTC	CASSLLAGGNEQYF
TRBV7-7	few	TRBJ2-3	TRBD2	TGTGCTAGCAGCTTGTTAGAAGGCGGGGGTAATACGCAGTATTTT	CASSLLEGGGNTQYF
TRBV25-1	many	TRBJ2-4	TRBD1	TGTGCCAGCAGTGAAACAGGGGTGGGAAACATTCAGTACTTC	CASSETGVGNIQYF
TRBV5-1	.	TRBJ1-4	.	TGCGCCAGCAGCTTGGACAGCGTCAATGAAAAACTGTTTTTT	CASSLDSVNEKLFF
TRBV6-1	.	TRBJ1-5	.	TGTGCCAGCAACCGAATGCGGGTAGCAATGGGCAATCAGCCCCAGCATTTT	CASNRMRVAMGNQPQHF
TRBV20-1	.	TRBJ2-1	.	TGCAGTGCTAGGGACCAGGGGCACCACTACAATGAGCAGTTCTTC	CSARDQGHHYNEQFF
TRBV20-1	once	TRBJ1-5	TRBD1	TGCAGTGCTGGCCGGTTACGGGACAGGGCCAATCAGCCCCAGCATTTT	CSAGRLRDRANQPQHF
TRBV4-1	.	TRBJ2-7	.	TGCGCCAGCATCCAAGGGGCAGTTCCCTGCGAGCAGTACTTC	CASIQGAVPCEQYF
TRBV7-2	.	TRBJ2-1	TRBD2	TGTGCCAGCAGCTTCAAACCAGCGGGGGGGGAAGATGAGCAGTTCTTC	CASSFKPAGGEDEQFF
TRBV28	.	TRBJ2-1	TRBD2	TGTGCCAGCAGTTTTAGCGGGAGCCGAACAAATGAGCAGTTCTTC	CASSFSGSRTNEQFF